This record looks at one TCR beta chain sequence and its context. Per germline, CDR1 SGHTA and CDR2 FQGNSA. The CDR3 extends over 17 amino acids. Trimming left V 8 bases short and J 0 bases short, with 20 bases between. This sample was included in a study of blood T cell repertoires in COVID-19. Some clones are missing from TCRdb's copy, which holds only in-frame ones; the method was immunoSEQ multiplex PCR. The sample has fewer than 300,000 clones; around nine tenths are singletons. The chain couples TRBV7-2 to TRBJ1-3; D not resolved. What was sequenced was peripheral blood. The receptor was derived from a man aged 35 to 55 who had recovered from COVID-19. The CDR3 region has the DNA TGTGCCAGCGCAGCCTCCCAGGAGGTTCTCTCTGGAAACACCATATATTTT. Amino acids: CASAASQEVLSGNTIYF. Complete variable domain (other parts from reference TRBV7-2 and TRBJ1-3): GAGVSQSPSNKVTEKGKDVELRCDPISGHTALYWYRQSLGQGLEFLIYFQGNSAPDKSGLPSDRFSAERTGGSVSTLTIQRTQQEDSAVYLCASAASQEVLSGNTIYFGEGSWLTVV.